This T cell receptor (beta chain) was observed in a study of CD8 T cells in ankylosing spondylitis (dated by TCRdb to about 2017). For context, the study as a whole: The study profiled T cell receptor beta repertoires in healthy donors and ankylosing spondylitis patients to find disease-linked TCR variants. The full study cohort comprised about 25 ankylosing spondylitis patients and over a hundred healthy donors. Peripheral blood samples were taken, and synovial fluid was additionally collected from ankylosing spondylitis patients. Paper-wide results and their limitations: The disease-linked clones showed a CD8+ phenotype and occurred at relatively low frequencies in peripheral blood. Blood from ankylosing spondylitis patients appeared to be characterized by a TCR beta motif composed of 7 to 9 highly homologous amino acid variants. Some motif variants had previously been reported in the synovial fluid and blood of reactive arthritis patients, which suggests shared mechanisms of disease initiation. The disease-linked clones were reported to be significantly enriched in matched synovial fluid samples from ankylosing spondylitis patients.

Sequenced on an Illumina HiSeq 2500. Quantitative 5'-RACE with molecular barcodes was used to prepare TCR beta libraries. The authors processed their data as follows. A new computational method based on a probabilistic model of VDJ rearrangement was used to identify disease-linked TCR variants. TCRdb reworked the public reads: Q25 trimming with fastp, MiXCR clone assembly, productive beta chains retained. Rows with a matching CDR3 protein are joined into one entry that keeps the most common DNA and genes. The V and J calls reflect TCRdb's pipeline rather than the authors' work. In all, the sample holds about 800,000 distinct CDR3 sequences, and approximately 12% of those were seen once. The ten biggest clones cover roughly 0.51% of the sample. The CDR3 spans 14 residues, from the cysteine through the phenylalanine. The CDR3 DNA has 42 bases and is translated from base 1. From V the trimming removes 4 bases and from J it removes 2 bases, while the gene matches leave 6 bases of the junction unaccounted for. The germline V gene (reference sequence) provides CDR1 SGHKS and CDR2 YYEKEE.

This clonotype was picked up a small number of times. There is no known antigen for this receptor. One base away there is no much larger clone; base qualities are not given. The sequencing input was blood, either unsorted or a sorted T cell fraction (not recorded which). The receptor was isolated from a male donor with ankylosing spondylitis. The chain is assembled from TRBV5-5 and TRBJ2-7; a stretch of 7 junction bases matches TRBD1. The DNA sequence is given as TGTGCCAGCAGCCGACTTCAGGGGGCCTACGAGCAGTACTTC. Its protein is CASSRLQGAYEQYF.